This T cell receptor (beta chain) was retrieved from a study of CD4+ T cells in melanoma. Clones were sequenced by immunoSEQ multiplex PCR, and TCRdb holds only the in-frame ones, with some missing. The table lists over 8,000 clones, around 71% of them singletons. The CDR3 spans 13 residues. Trimming took 2 bases from V and 2 from J, leaving 7 bases between them. Germline values: CDR1 GTSNPN, CDR2 SVGIG (reference sequence). The chain has TRBV30 and TRBJ1-3; the D is unclear. The TCR was taken from a human donor with melanoma. The specimen was cells from a culture (not recorded whether cultured in vitro). CDR3 in amino acids: CAWSPVAGNTIYF. Written as DNA, the CDR3 is TGTGCCTGGAGTCCCGTGGCTGGAAACACCATATATTTT.